This T cell receptor (beta chain) was recorded in a study of radiation and T cells in renal cell carcinoma. Study outcomes and limitations: In blood, top tumor clones expanded by 2 weeks, shrinking by 4.

Turning to this clone: Its target is unknown.

The protocol was immunoSEQ multiplex PCR, while the TCRdb copy is restricted to in-frame clones and leaves out a portion. The sample has some 150,000 clones, around nine tenths seen once. Germline V gene lookup returns CDR1 GTSNPN and CDR2 SVGIG (reference sequence). The CDR3 covers 14 residues. Trimming cost V 2 bases and J 6 bases, with 15 bases left between them. Specified time point: baseline pretreatment blood. The treatment was: 15 Gy SBRT to primary tumor, nephrectomy 4 weeks later. This clonotype originated in a woman aged 45 to 65 with renal cell carcinoma. Specimen: blood, collected from a patient whose treatment included radiotherapy and nephrectomy. V and J are TRBV30 and TRBJ2-3; D possibly matches TRBD1 or TRBD2 (5 bases each). CDR3 DNA: TGTGCCTGGAGTTCAGCTTTAGGGGAGGATACGCAGTATTTT. Its protein product is CAWSSALGEDTQYF.